This T cell receptor (beta chain) was found in a study of shared clonotypes between healthy human individuals. Some clones are missing from TCRdb's copy, which holds only in-frame ones; the method was immunoSEQ multiplex PCR. The profile shows 2,500,000 or so clones, approximately 94% of them singletons. From germline, CDR1 is MDHEN and CDR2 SYDVKM. The CDR3 extends over 15 amino acids. V gave up 3 bases and J gave up 2 bases, with 14 bases separating them. The receptor was isolated from a young man in good health. Some clones in this sample may be carry-over from other donors' samples. The genes are TRBV28 and TRBJ2-7, with D possibly matching TRBD2 (6 bases). Specimen: naive CD4+ T cells from PBMCs. Indicated subset: CD45RA+ positively selected. CDR3 DNA sequence: TGTGCCAGCAGTTTGCGGGCGGGGAATCCCTACGAGCAGTACTTC. This gives the protein CASSLRAGNPYEQYF.